This TCR beta chain was recorded in a study of metastatic and nonmetastatic thyroid tumors. Study background: Repertoires from malignant and benign thyroid patients were compared across blood and tumor or nodule tissue. Points from the study as a whole: Significantly higher TCR beta diversity was reportedly seen in malignant thyroid tumors than benign nodules, in blood and tumor.

Remarks on this clone: Its antigen is unidentified.

Germline CDR1 is DFQATT and CDR2 is SNEGSKA (reference sequence). CDR3 length: 13 residues. The junction had 1 base not matched to a gene; V was cut back by 2 bases and J by 3 bases. Every patient was untreated before thyroid surgery. In the authors' workflow: Clinicopathological groups differed in CDR3, with these differences serving to build a distant-metastasis classifier for papillary thyroid cancer. TCRdb re-clonotyped the PCR reads via MiXCR. The V and J calls and clone size come from TCRdb's table, not from the authors' own analysis. The sample lists about 16,000 clones, roughly a quarter occurring once.

The receptor was derived from a female donor with papillary thyroid cancer or a benign thyroid nodule (not recorded which). Some clones in this sample may be carry-over from other donors' samples. The sequenced sample was adjacent normal tissue. V gene TRBV20-1 combines with J gene TRBJ2-7; 10 bases match TRBD2. The CDR3, as DNA: TGCAGTGCTAGATCTAGCGGGAGCTACGAGCAGTACTTC. Amino acids: CSARSSGSYEQYF.